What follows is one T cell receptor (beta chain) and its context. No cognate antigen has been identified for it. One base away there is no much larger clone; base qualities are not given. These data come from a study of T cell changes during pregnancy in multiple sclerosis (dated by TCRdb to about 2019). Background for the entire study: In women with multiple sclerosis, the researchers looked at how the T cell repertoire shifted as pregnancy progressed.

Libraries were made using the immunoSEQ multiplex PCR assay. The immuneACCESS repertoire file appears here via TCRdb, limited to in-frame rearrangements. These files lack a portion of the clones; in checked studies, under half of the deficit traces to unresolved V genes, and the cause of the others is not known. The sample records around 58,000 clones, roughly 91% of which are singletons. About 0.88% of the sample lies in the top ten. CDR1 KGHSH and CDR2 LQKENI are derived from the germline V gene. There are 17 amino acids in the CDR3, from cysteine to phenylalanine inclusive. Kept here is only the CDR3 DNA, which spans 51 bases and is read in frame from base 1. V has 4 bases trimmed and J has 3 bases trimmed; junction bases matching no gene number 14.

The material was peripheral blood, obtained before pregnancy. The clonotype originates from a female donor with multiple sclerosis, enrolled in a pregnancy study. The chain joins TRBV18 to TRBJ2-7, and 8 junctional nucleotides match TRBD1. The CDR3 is CASSLSIKVQGDYEQYF. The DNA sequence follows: TGTGCCAGCTCACTCTCGATCAAAGTACAGGGGGACTACGAGCAGTACTTC.